This T cell receptor beta chain was observed in a study of graft-versus-host responses after intestinal transplantation. Processing was applied to graft tissue in order to liberate intraepithelial and lamina propria lymphocytes. Only in-frame clones appear in the TCRdb table, and some are missing; sequencing was by immunoSEQ multiplex PCR. This table holds about 63,000 clones, approximately 88% found once. This CDR3 has 13 amino acids. The trim removed 5 bases at V and 5 bases at J, leaving 1 base unmatched. Germline-derived CDR1 and CDR2 are MGHDK and SYGVNS. V gene TRBV25-1 combines with J gene TRBJ2-1; 9 bases agree with TRBD2. Sequencing used ileum tissue, obtained less than 400 days after transplant. The sequence was obtained from a human patient who received an intestinal transplant, so some T cells may come from the graft donor. CDR3 protein: CASSRLADNEQFF. CDR3 DNA: TGTGCCAGCAGTCGACTAGCGGACAATGAGCAGTTCTTC.